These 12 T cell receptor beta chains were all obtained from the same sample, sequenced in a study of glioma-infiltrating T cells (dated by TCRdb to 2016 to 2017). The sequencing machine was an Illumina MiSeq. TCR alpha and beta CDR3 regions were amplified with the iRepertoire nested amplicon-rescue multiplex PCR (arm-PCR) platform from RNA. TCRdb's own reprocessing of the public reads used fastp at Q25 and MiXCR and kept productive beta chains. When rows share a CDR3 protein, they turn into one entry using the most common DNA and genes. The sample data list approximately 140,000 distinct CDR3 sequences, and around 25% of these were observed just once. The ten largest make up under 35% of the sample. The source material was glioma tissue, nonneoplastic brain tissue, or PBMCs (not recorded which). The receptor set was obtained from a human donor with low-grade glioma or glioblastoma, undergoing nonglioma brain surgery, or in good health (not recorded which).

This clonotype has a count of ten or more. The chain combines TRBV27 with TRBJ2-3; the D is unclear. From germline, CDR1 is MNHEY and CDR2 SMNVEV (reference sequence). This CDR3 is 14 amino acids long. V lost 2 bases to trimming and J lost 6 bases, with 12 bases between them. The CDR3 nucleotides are TGTGCCAGCAGTTTAGAACACCGCGCCGATACGCAGTATTTT. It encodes CASSLEHRADTQYF.

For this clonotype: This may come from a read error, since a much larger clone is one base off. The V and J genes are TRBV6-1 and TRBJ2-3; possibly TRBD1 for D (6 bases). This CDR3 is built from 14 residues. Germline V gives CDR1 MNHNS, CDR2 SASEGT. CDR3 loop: CATSESGETDTQYF. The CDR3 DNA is TGTGCCACCAGTGAGTCAGGGGAGACAGATACGCAGTATTTT.

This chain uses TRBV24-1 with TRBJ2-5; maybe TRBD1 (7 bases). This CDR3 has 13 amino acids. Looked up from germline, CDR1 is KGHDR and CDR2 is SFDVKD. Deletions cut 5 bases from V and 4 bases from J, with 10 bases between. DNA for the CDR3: TGTGCCACCAGTGGACAGGGAGGAGAGACCCAGTACTTC. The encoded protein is CATSGQGGETQYF.

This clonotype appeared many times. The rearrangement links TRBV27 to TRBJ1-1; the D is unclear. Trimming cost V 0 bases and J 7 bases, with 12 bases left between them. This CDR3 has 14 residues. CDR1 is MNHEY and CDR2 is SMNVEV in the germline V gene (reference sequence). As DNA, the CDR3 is TGTGCCAGCAGTTTATCGTTGGTACAGTTTGAAGCTTTCTTT. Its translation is CASSLSLVQFEAFF.

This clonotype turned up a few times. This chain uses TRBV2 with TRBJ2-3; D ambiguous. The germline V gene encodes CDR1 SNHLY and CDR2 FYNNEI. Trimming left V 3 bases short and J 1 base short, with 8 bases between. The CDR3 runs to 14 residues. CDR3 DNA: TGTGCCAGCAGTGAGAGCTGGGGCACAGATACGCAGTATTTT. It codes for CASSESWGTDTQYF.

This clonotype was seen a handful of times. The CDR3 nucleotides read TGTGCCAGCTCACCACAGAGTAGCAATCAGCCCCAGCATTTT. This codes for CASSPQSSNQPQHF. V gene TRBV18 combines with J gene TRBJ1-5, with unresolved D. The germline V gene encodes CDR1 KGHSH and CDR2 LQKENI. This CDR3 is built from 14 residues. The V end lost 1 base, the J end lost 0 bases, and 4 bases lay between the germline ends.

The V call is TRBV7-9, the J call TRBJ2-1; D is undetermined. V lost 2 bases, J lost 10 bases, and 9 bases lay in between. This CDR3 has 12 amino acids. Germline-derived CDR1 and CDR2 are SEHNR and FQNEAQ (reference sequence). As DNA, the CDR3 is TGTGCCAGCAGCTTACGTCAGGACGAGCAGTTCTTC. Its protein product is CASSLRQDEQFF.

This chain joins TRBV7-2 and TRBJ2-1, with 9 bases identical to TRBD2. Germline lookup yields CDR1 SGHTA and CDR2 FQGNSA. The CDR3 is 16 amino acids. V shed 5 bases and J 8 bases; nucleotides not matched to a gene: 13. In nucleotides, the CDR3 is TGTGCCAGCAGCCCCCCTTGGCGGGGGGGCCATTATGAGCAGTTCTTC. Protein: CASSPPWRGGHYEQFF. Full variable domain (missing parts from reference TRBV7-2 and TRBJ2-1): GAGVSQSPSNKVTEKGKDVELRCDPISGHTALYWYRQSLGQGLEFLIYFQGNSAPDKSGLPSDRFSAERTGGSVSTLTIQRTQQEDSAVYLCASSPPWRGGHYEQFFGPGTRLTVL.

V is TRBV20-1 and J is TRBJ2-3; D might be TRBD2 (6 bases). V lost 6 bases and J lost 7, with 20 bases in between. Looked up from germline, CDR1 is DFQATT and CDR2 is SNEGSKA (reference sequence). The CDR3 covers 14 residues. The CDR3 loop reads CSARPLARGYTQYF. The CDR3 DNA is TGCAGTGCGAGACCCCTAGCGAGGGGATATACGCAGTATTTT.

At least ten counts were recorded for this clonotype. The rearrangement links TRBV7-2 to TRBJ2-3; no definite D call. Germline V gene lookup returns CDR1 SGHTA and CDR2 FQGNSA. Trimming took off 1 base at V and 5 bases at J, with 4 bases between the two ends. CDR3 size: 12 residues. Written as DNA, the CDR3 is TGTGCCAGCAGCTTAGAAAGAGATACGCAGTATTTT. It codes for CASSLERDTQYF. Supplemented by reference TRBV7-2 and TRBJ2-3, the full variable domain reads GAGVSQSPSNKVTEKGKDVELRCDPISGHTALYWYRQSLGQGLEFLIYFQGNSAPDKSGLPSDRFSAERTGGSVSTLTIQRTQQEDSAVYLCASSLERDTQYFGPGTRLTVL.

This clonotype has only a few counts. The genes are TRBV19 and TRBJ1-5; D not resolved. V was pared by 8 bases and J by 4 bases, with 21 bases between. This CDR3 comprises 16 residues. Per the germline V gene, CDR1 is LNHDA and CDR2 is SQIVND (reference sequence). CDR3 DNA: TGTGCCAGTTCCTTGGGGTGGGATCTCGGGAATCAGCCCCAGCATTTT. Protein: CASSLGWDLGNQPQHF.

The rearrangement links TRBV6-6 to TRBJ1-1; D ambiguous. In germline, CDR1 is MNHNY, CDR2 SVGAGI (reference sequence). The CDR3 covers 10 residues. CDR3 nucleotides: TGTGCTACGCTGCAGAGTGAAGCTTTCTTT. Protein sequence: CATLQSEAFF.